These 24 T cell receptor beta chains were all obtained from the same sample, sequenced in a study of early T cells in non-severe SARS-CoV-2 infection. TCRdb reprocessed the 5' RACE reads with MiXCR, giving one entry per CDR3 protein. This sample has under 85,000 distinct CDR3 sequences, with roughly 15% found just once. Sample: whole blood, taken at baseline. These receptors originate from an adult who was a healthcare worker with PCR-confirmed SARS-CoV-2 infection or an uninfected control (not recorded which).

The chain uses TRBV3-1 and TRBJ1-4; D possibly corresponds to TRBD1 (6 bases). This CDR3 comprises 17 residues. Germline CDR1 is LGHDT and CDR2 is YNNKEL (reference sequence). The V gene lost 0 bases and the J gene lost 4 bases, with 15 bases spanning the gap. The CDR3 here is CASSQDWGQADNEKLFF. In nucleotides, the CDR3 is TGTGCCAGCAGCCAAGATTGGGGGCAGGCTGATAATGAAAAACTGTTTTTT.

This clonotype has a handful of counts. The V and J genes are TRBV20-1 and TRBJ2-2; 7 bases agree with TRBD2. This CDR3 has 15 residues. Germline CDR1 reads DFQATT; CDR2 reads SNEGSKA (reference sequence). J was trimmed by 3 bases and V by 5 bases; bases with no gene match: 9. This CDR3 is CSASAWGGYTGELFF. CDR3 DNA: TGCAGTGCTTCGGCCTGGGGAGGGTACACCGGGGAGCTGTTTTTT.

This clonotype was recorded a few times. J is TRBJ2-3 and V is TRBV18; 10 bases fit TRBD1. This CDR3 is 15 amino acids long. Germline loops: CDR1 KGHSH, CDR2 LQKENI. Unmatched junction bases numbered 1, after V lost 3 bases and J lost 1 base. The CDR3 DNA sequence: TGTGCCAGCTCACCTGGGACAGGGGGCACAGATACGCAGTATTTT. Residues: CASSPGTGGTDTQYF.

This clonotype was seen a handful of times. V and J are TRBV11-2 and TRBJ1-5; D not certain. The V end lost 5 bases, the J end lost 2 bases, and 10 bases lay between the germline ends. Germline V gene sequence: CDR1 SGHAT, CDR2 FQNNGV. This CDR3 has 14 amino acids. CDR3 bases: TGTGCCAGCAGCGCCAATCGGGGCAATCAGCCCCAGCATTTT. Amino acids: CASSANRGNQPQHF.

The CDR3 DNA reads as TGTGCCAGCAGCACCTACATGGACGAGCAGTACTTC. It codes for CASSTYMDEQYF. The chain employs TRBV7-2 and TRBJ2-7; D not resolved. The CDR3 length is 12 residues. Between the trimmed V and J ends, which lost 5 bases and 5 bases, there was a span of 10 bases. Germline V gene data show CDR1 as SGHTA and CDR2 as FQGNSA. Full variable domain (missing parts from reference TRBV7-2 and TRBJ2-7): GAGVSQSPSNKVTEKGKDVELRCDPISGHTALYWYRQSLGQGLEFLIYFQGNSAPDKSGLPSDRFSAERTGGSVSTLTIQRTQQEDSAVYLCASSTYMDEQYFGPGTRLTVT.

This clonotype was observed a few times. The rearrangement links TRBV11-2 to TRBJ1-6, with D perhaps TRBD1 (5 bases). This CDR3 has 15 residues. Trimming cost V 5 bases and J 6 bases, with 14 bases left between them. Germline CDR1 and CDR2: SGHAT and FQNNGV. CDR3 sequence (DNA): TGTGCCAGCAGCCCCCCCGGGACCAGTAATTCACCCCTCCACTTT. Residues: CASSPPGTSNSPLHF.

With regard to this clonotype: This likely comes from a read error, as the CDR3 has no conserved phenylalanine or tryptophan at its end. Because the CDR3's place on the DNA is in doubt, the DNA is left out and the CDR3 is given as listed by TCRdb. The genes are TRBV6-4 and TRBJ1-1; the table's D call, TRBD1, was not checked against the DNA. Germline-derived CDR1 and CDR2 are MRHNA and SNTAGT. The CDR3 has 11 residues if both end residues are counted. CDR3 loop: CASRPGQGYLR.

This clonotype was counted only a few times. The chain joins TRBV25-1 to TRBJ1-1; D unresolved. The CDR3 consists of 16 residues. In germline, CDR1 is MGHDK, CDR2 SYGVNS. V was trimmed by 5 bases and J by 1 base, leaving 17 bases between them. In DNA, the CDR3 is TGTGCCAGCAGTCGCATAGTGGGGTCTGGGAACACTGAAGCTTTCTTT. It encodes CASSRIVGSGNTEAFF.

Details on this clonotype: This may stem from a read error, because a much larger clone lies one nucleotide away. This rearrangement joins TRBV20-1 to TRBJ2-2; 7 bases match TRBD2. Germline CDR1 and CDR2: DFQATT and SNEGSKA (reference sequence). The CDR3 length is 18 residues. With 0 bases clipped from V and 4 bases from J, the junction kept 14 bases outside the gene matches. The CDR3 sequence is CSARDLTSRTLGTGELFF. The CDR3 DNA reads TGCAGTGCTAGAGACCTGACTAGCAGGACTCTTGGCACCGGGGAGCTGTTTTTT.

The V and J genes are TRBV5-6 and TRBJ2-7; D unclear. The CDR3 sequence is 14 residues long. Germline CDR1 reads SGHDT; CDR2 reads YYEEEE. Trimming stripped 4 bases from V and 5 bases from J, with 16 bases between. The CDR3 DNA follows: TGTGCCAGCAGCCGCTATGTGGGAACCAACGAGCAGTACTTC. This sequence encodes CASSRYVGTNEQYF. Based on the CDR3 plus reference TRBV5-6 and TRBJ2-7, the full variable domain is DAGVTQSPTHLIKTRGQQVTLRCSPKSGHDTVSWYQQALGQGPQFIFQYYEEEERQRGNFPDRFSGHQFPNYSSELNVNALLLGDSALYLCASSRYVGTNEQYFGPGTRLTVT.

The chain recombines TRBV5-1 with TRBJ2-6; unclear D gene. The length of the CDR3 is 18 residues. CDR1 is SGHRS and CDR2 is YFSETQ in the germline V gene. Trimming removed 0 bases at V and 4 bases at J, with 17 bases between. This CDR3 is CASSLGGGKGTGANVLTF. The DNA of the CDR3 is TGCGCCAGCAGCTTGGGAGGCGGTAAGGGTACAGGGGCCAACGTCCTGACTTTC.

V and J are TRBV12-3 or TRBV12-4 and TRBJ2-4, with D perhaps matching TRBD2 (6 bases). The CDR3 runs 14 residues. V was clipped by 4 bases and J by 7 bases, with 14 bases between them. As DNA, the CDR3 is TGTGCCAGCAGTTCCTTTGGACGGGAGAACATTCAGTACTTC. This sequence encodes CASSSFGRENIQYF.

Ten or more counts support this clonotype. The chain carries TRBV2 and TRBJ2-1; tentatively, D is TRBD1 or TRBD2 (7 bases each). Trimming stripped 4 bases from V and 7 bases from J, with 11 bases between. This CDR3 spans 13 amino acids. Germline V lookup: CDR1 SNHLY, CDR2 FYNNEI. The CDR3, as DNA: TGTGCCAGCAGTGGTCAGGGGGGGAATGAGCAGTTCTTC. Encoded protein: CASSGQGGNEQFF.

In its sample, this clonotype was seen a few times. The chain has TRBV7-2 and TRBJ2-7; D gene uncertain. The CDR3 spans 14 residues. The germline V gene encodes CDR1 SGHTA and CDR2 FQGNSA. V was pared by 1 base and J by 5 bases, with 12 bases between. The CDR3 loop reads CASSLGLRSHEQYF. CDR3 sequence (DNA): TGTGCCAGCAGCTTAGGGCTGAGGTCCCACGAGCAGTACTTC. The variable domain in full, with the rest retrieved from reference TRBV7-2 and TRBJ2-7, is GAGVSQSPSNKVTEKGKDVELRCDPISGHTALYWYRQSLGQGLEFLIYFQGNSAPDKSGLPSDRFSAERTGGSVSTLTIQRTQQEDSAVYLCASSLGLRSHEQYFGPGTRLTVT.

This rearrangement joins TRBV4-2 to TRBJ2-7; 8 positions match TRBD1. The CDR3 sequence is 14 residues long. Unmatched junction bases numbered 3, after V lost 3 bases and J lost 2 bases. Germline V gene sequence: CDR1 LGHNA, CDR2 YNFKEQ. The CDR3 nucleotides are TGTGCCAGCAGCCAGGGGACAGGCCCCTACGAGCAGTACTTC. It encodes CASSQGTGPYEQYF.

This clonotype appeared many times. The chain employs TRBV24-1 and TRBJ2-7; 8 bases fit TRBD1. From germline, CDR1 is KGHDR and CDR2 SFDVKD. This CDR3 spans 13 amino acids. V shed 12 bases, J shed 4 bases, and the junction held 10 bases outside the gene matches. CDR3 region: CAVGARGLYEQYF. CDR3 DNA sequence: TGTGCCGTGGGCGCCAGGGGGCTTTACGAGCAGTACTTC.

This clonotype came up many times. The J gene is TRBJ2-5, the V gene TRBV3-1; perhaps D is TRBD1 or TRBD2 (6 bases each). The CDR3 is 10 residues long. The germline V gene has CDR1 LGHDT and CDR2 YNNKEL (reference sequence). Trimming pared 9 bases from V and 8 bases from J, leaving 10 bases between. DNA for the CDR3: TGTGCCAGTCGGGGGCGAACCCAGTACTTC. Its protein is CASRGRTQYF.

The table lists this clonotype with many counts. The gene calls are TRBV27 and TRBJ1-2; unclear D gene. The CDR3 covers 13 residues. Germline V gene data show CDR1 as MNHEY and CDR2 as SMNVEV (reference sequence). Between the trimmed V and J ends, which lost 1 base and 7 bases, there was a span of 10 bases. This chain's CDR3 is CASSLLENTGYTF. The CDR3, as DNA: TGTGCCAGCAGTTTATTGGAGAATACTGGCTACACCTTC.

This clonotype occurred a few times. The chain combines TRBV6-1 with TRBJ2-2; either TRBD1 or TRBD2 may fit D (5 bases each). The germline V and J ends were trimmed by 3 bases and 6 bases, with 14 bases remaining between them. The germline V gene encodes CDR1 MNHNS and CDR2 SASEGT. The CDR3 is 15 residues long. This CDR3 reads CASSDPGRPPGELFF. The CDR3 DNA is TGTGCCAGCAGTGATCCGGGGCGCCCCCCCGGGGAGCTGTTTTTT.

This clonotype was counted ten times or more. The chain joins TRBV12-3 or TRBV12-4 to TRBJ1-5; TRBD1 agrees at 9 bases. The CDR3 length is 15 residues. With 1 base clipped from V and 2 bases from J, the junction kept 0 bases outside the gene matches. CDR3 coding DNA: TGTGCCAGCAGTTTAGGGACAGGGGGCAATCAGCCCCAGCATTTT. Translated: CASSLGTGGNQPQHF.

This clonotype showed up just a few times. V gene TRBV28 combines with J gene TRBJ1-1; 7 bases align to TRBD1. The junction had 0 bases not matched to a gene; V was cut back by 4 bases and J by 4 bases. Germline loops: CDR1 MDHEN, CDR2 SYDVKM. The CDR3 loop spans 12 amino acids. The CDR3 sequence: CASSYRGTEAFF. The CDR3, as DNA: TGTGCCAGCAGTTACAGGGGCACTGAAGCTTTCTTT.

This rearrangement joins TRBV11-2 to TRBJ1-2; 11 nucleotides line up with TRBD1. Germline CDR1 is SGHAT and CDR2 is FQNNGV. Trimming at V came to 4 bases and at J to 0 bases, leaving 1 base not matched to a gene. CDR3 length: 15 amino acids. For the CDR3, the DNA is TGTGCCAGCAGCTCGGACAGGGGGCCTAACTATGGCTACACCTTC. It codes for CASSSDRGPNYGYTF.

This chain uses TRBV5-1 with TRBJ2-3; TRBD2 matches at 9 bases. Per the germline V gene, CDR1 is SGHRS and CDR2 is YFSETQ. The trim removed 4 bases at V and 2 bases at J, leaving 5 bases unmatched. There are 15 residues in the CDR3. The CDR3 region is CASSRTSVNTDTQYF. CDR3 sequence (DNA): TGCGCCAGCAGCCGGACTAGCGTGAACACAGATACGCAGTATTTT.

This chain connects TRBV28 to TRBJ2-7, with D unresolved. Trimming removed 7 bases from V and 4 bases from J, with 14 bases in between. The CDR3 totals 13 residues. Germline CDR1 and CDR2: MDHEN and SYDVKM. The CDR3 DNA follows: TGTGCCAGCACCGAAGGGCGGCGGTACGAGCAGTACTTC. Translated, it gives CASTEGRRYEQYF.